This TCR beta chain was retrieved from a study of T cell responses to AZD1222 COVID-19 vaccine. V shed 6 bases and J shed 1 base, with 9 bases lying between them. This CDR3 is 12 amino acids long. CDR1 SQVTM and CDR2 ANQGSEA come from the germline V gene. The protocol was immunoSEQ multiplex PCR, while the TCRdb copy is restricted to in-frame clones and leaves out a portion. The sample lists fewer than 150,000 clones, 93% occurring once. This TCR came from an adult in good health. The material was peripheral blood, obtained on day 0 of AZD1222 vaccination. The chain recombines TRBV29-1 with TRBJ1-1; D uncertain. CDR3 DNA: TGCAGCGTCCGGGCCCAGAACACTGAAGCTTTCTTT. Encoded protein: CSVRAQNTEAFF.